These 30 T cell receptor beta chains were sequenced from one sample in a study of blood T cell repertoires in COVID-19. Clones were read by immunoSEQ multiplex PCR, and TCRdb kept only the in-frame ones, dropping some. The sample holds more than 85,000 clones, approximately 91% seen once. What was sequenced was peripheral blood. The receptors stem from a man in his late teens or twenties with acute or convalescent COVID-19.

This chain connects TRBV7-8 to TRBJ1-2; 9 bases map to TRBD1. The J segment lost 0 bases and the V segment lost 5 bases, leaving 13 bases of the junction unmatched. CDR3 length: 18 amino acids. The V gene's germline CDR1 is SGHVS and CDR2 FQNEAQ. CDR3 DNA sequence: TGTGCCAGCAGCCCTCCCGGACAGGGGTCCCTAGCTAACTATGGCTACACCTTC. This gives the protein CASSPPGQGSLANYGYTF.

This sequence joins TRBV7-9 and TRBJ1-1; TRBD1 aligns across 7 bases. J lost 4 bases, V lost 5 bases, and 4 bases had no gene match. This CDR3 comprises 13 residues. The germline CDR1 and CDR2 sequences are SEHNR and FQNEAQ (reference sequence). CDR3 DNA: TGTGCCAGCAGCGATCAGGGGGGCACTGAAGCTTTCTTT. Protein sequence: CASSDQGGTEAFF.

The V call is TRBV11-2, the J call TRBJ2-7, with 13 nucleotides matching TRBD2. The germline V gene encodes CDR1 SGHAT and CDR2 FQNNGV. CDR3 length: 15 residues. Germline trimming cut 4 bases from V and 7 bases from J; bases unmatched to any gene: 7. Here the CDR3 DNA reads TGTGCCAGCAGCTCACTAGCGGGAGGGCCGTTTGAGCAGTACTTC. Its protein product is CASSSLAGGPFEQYF.

The genes are TRBV6-1 and TRBJ1-1, with D unresolved. Trimming took off 0 bases at V and 10 bases at J, with 12 bases between the two ends. Germline V lookup: CDR1 MNHNS, CDR2 SASEGT. This CDR3 comprises 13 residues. CDR3 DNA sequence: TGTGCCAGCAGTGAAGCGCTTACCCGGGGAGCTTTCTTT. Amino acids: CASSEALTRGAFF.

This chain links TRBV19 with TRBJ1-1; possibly TRBD1 for D (6 bases). V shed 1 base and J shed 7 bases, with 13 bases lying between them. The CDR3 runs 14 residues. Germline V gene sequence: CDR1 LNHDA, CDR2 SQIVND (reference sequence). The CDR3 bases are TGTGCCAGTAGTATAGTTAAGGGCAGGGGTGAAGCTTTCTTT. Protein sequence: CASSIVKGRGEAFF.

The chain recombines TRBV12-5 with TRBJ2-1; TRBD1 aligns across 7 bases. CDR1 is LGHNT and CDR2 is FRNRAP in the germline V gene. V shed 6 bases, J shed 2 bases, and the junction held 7 bases outside the gene matches. This CDR3 is 15 amino acids long. Written as DNA, the CDR3 is TGTGCTAGTGGACTCCGGGACAGTACCTACAATGAGCAGTTCTTC. Its translation is CASGLRDSTYNEQFF.

To note about this clone: This CDR3 is also generated by other DNA sequences in the sample. The CDR3 spells CASSPTGYNEQFF. CDR3 coding DNA: TGTGCCAGCTCACCGACAGGGTACAATGAGCAGTTCTTC. V and J are TRBV18 and TRBJ2-1; 7 nucleotides line up with TRBD1. Germline V gives CDR1 KGHSH, CDR2 LQKENI. CDR3 length: 13 amino acids. V was pared by 3 bases and J by 4 bases, with 0 bases of the junction left unmatched.

In its sample, this clone was seen once. This chain uses TRBV5-1 with TRBJ1-2; 9 nucleotides match TRBD1. V was pared by 5 bases and J by 7 bases, with 6 bases of the junction left unmatched. Germline V gives CDR1 SGHRS, CDR2 YFSETQ. The CDR3 sequence is 13 residues long. For the CDR3, the DNA is TGCGCCAGCAGGCGGGACAGGGATAGTGGCTACACCTTC. This translates into CASRRDRDSGYTF.

The chain uses TRBV18 and TRBJ1-3, with D unclear. The CDR3 totals 15 residues. Trimming stripped 3 bases from V and 1 base from J, with 10 bases between. Germline CDR1 is KGHSH and CDR2 is LQKENI. CDR3 loop: CASSPGLTSGNTIYF. The CDR3 nucleotides read TGTGCCAGCTCACCGGGCCTCACTTCTGGAAACACCATATATTTT.

This rearrangement joins TRBV11-2 to TRBJ1-3, with D possibly being TRBD1 (6 bases). This CDR3 spans 17 amino acids. V lost 2 bases to trimming and J lost 0 bases, with 14 bases between them. Germline lookup yields CDR1 SGHAT and CDR2 FQNNGV. The CDR3 nucleotides read TGTGCCAGCAGCTTATCAGGGGCTAAAATCTCTGGAAACACCATATATTTT. Protein: CASSLSGAKISGNTIYF.

The chain combines TRBV5-4 with TRBJ2-7, with TRBD1 matching 10 bases. The CDR3 sequence is 15 residues long. V lost 3 bases to trimming and J lost 2 bases; unmatched junction nucleotides: 5. Germline V CDR1 and CDR2: SGHNT, YYREEE (reference sequence). The CDR3 loop reads CASSSGQGGAYEQYF. The CDR3 DNA is TGTGCCAGCAGCTCTGGACAGGGGGGGGCCTACGAGCAGTACTTC.

V is TRBV24-1 and J is TRBJ2-1, with 7 bases aligning to TRBD1. The CDR3 is 15 amino acids. Germline assignment: CDR1 KGHDR and CDR2 SFDVKD. The trim removed 1 base at V and 4 bases at J, leaving 3 bases unmatched. CDR3 nucleotides: TGTGCCACCAGTGATTTCGGGACAGAGTACAATGAGCAGTTCTTC. Protein sequence: CATSDFGTEYNEQFF.

The rearrangement links TRBV6-6 to TRBJ1-3; 9 nucleotides match TRBD1. The CDR3 covers 16 residues. J was trimmed by 0 bases and V by 2 bases; bases with no gene match: 2. CDR1 and CDR2 (germline): MNHNY, SVGAGI (reference sequence). The CDR3, as DNA: TGTGCCAGCAGTTACGGGACAGGGAGCTCTGGAAACACCATATATTTT. Translation: CASSYGTGSSGNTIYF.

The V call is TRBV5-4, the J call TRBJ2-2; 11 bases line up with TRBD1. J lost 5 bases, V lost 3 bases, and 15 bases had no gene match. The CDR3 has 19 residues. Per the germline V gene, CDR1 is SGHNT and CDR2 is YYREEE (reference sequence). The CDR3 DNA follows: TGTGCCAGCAGCTATCCGGCGGGATTTGGGACAGGGGGGACCGGGGAGCTGTTTTTT. Residues: CASSYPAGFGTGGTGELFF.

This clone was detected once. The DNA of the CDR3 is TGTGCCAGCAGGACGCCCCGGACTTACTATGGCTACACCTTC. Translating it yields CASRTPRTYYGYTF. This chain connects TRBV6-5 to TRBJ1-2; D is uncertain. V lost 6 bases and J lost 3, with 14 bases in between. Germline V CDR1 and CDR2: MNHEY, SVGAGI. The CDR3 runs 14 residues.

This chain joins TRBV3-1 (or the pseudogene TRBV3-2) and TRBJ2-1; D is uncertain. In germline, CDR1 is LGHDT, CDR2 YNNKEL (reference sequence). Deletions cut 0 bases from V and 0 bases from J, with 6 bases between. The CDR3 runs 15 residues. Here the CDR3 reads CASSQDTSSYNEQFF. The CDR3, as DNA: TGTGCCAGCAGCCAAGATACAAGCTCCTACAATGAGCAGTTCTTC.

The rearrangement uses TRBV5-6 and TRBJ1-1, with 7 bases that match TRBD1. The junction had 16 bases not matched to a gene; V was cut back by 5 bases and J by 3 bases. Germline assignment: CDR1 SGHDT and CDR2 YYEEEE. This CDR3 has 17 amino acids. In DNA form, the CDR3 reads TGTGCCAGCAGGCCCCTCAGGGGGGCTTACACACACACTGAAGCTTTCTTT. This codes for CASRPLRGAYTHTEAFF.

The genes are TRBV4-1 and TRBJ2-5; possible D gene TRBD1, 5 bases. Germline assignment: CDR1 MGHRA and CDR2 YSYEKL. The CDR3 loop spans 17 amino acids. The V and J ends lost 1 base and 2 bases respectively, with 17 bases between them. CDR3 DNA: TGCGCCAGCAGCCAAGGGCACCTAGGGGCTTTGCAAGAGACCCAGTACTTC. This sequence encodes CASSQGHLGALQETQYF.

Written as DNA, the CDR3 is TGTGCCAGCAGCCCCGCAAGCGGGAGTCCCTACGAGCAGTACTTC. This encodes CASSPASGSPYEQYF. This chain uses TRBV27 with TRBJ2-7, with 8 bases aligning to TRBD2. The V gene's germline CDR1 is MNHEY and CDR2 SMNVEV (reference sequence). The ends lost 6 bases at V and 2 bases at J; junction bases unmatched: 9. The CDR3 is 15 residues long.

The rearrangement links TRBV5-1 to TRBJ1-1; 11 bases map to TRBD1. CDR1 and CDR2 from the germline V gene are SGHRS and YFSETQ. The CDR3 extends over 19 amino acids. After removal of 0 bases from V and 1 base from J, the junction contained 11 bases not matched to a gene. In nucleotides, the CDR3 is TGCGCCAGCAGCTTGGGTTCGGCGGGACAGGGGGGTGGGAACACTGAAGCTTTCTTT. It is translated as CASSLGSAGQGGGNTEAFF.

V usage is TRBV6-5 and J usage is TRBJ1-2, with 8 bases lining up with TRBD1. V shed 5 bases and J 2 bases; nucleotides not matched to a gene: 4. The CDR3 loop spans 14 amino acids. Germline lookup yields CDR1 MNHEY and CDR2 SVGAGI. CDR3 nucleotides: TGTGCCAGCAGTCTCCAGGGGGCGAACTATGGCTACACCTTC. This translates into CASSLQGANYGYTF.

This chain connects TRBV19 to TRBJ1-5, with D perhaps TRBD1 (5 bases). The CDR3 is 13 amino acids. Germline assignment: CDR1 LNHDA and CDR2 SQIVND (reference sequence). V was trimmed by 1 base and J by 14 bases, leaving 15 bases between them. The CDR3 bases are TGTGCCAGTAGTATAGCGGGGGTTGGGGCTGAGCATTTT. Translating gives CASSIAGVGAEHF.

This rearrangement joins TRBV28 to TRBJ1-2, with TRBD1 matching 10 bases. Germline CDR1 is MDHEN and CDR2 is SYDVKM. With V trimmed by 5 bases and J by 2 bases, 8 bases remained unmatched. The CDR3 spans 16 residues. The CDR3 reads CASSLLDRGGNYGYTF. CDR3 nucleotides: TGTGCCAGCAGTCTCCTGGACAGGGGGGGAAACTATGGCTACACCTTC.

This clone has a single count. The chain combines TRBV6-5 with TRBJ2-7, with D perhaps matching TRBD2 (5 bases). This CDR3 is built from 14 residues. Germline V lookup: CDR1 MNHEY, CDR2 SVGAGI. V was cut by 6 bases and J by 0 bases, with 12 bases left in between. The CDR3 spells CASSLALSSYEQYF. DNA for the CDR3: TGTGCCAGCAGCCTAGCTCTAAGCTCCTACGAGCAGTACTTC.

The V call is TRBV10-2, the J call TRBJ1-5; D unresolved. V lost 6 bases and J 5 bases, leaving 8 bases between the germline ends. The CDR3 consists of 12 residues. CDR1 and CDR2 (germline): WSHSY, SAAADI. The DNA for the CDR3 is TGCGCCAGCAGGACTGTAGATCAGCCCCAGCATTTT. It codes for CASRTVDQPQHF.

The chain uses TRBV19 and TRBJ1-1, with a possible D match to TRBD1 (5 bases). Germline values: CDR1 LNHDA, CDR2 SQIVND (reference sequence). The CDR3 sequence is 16 residues long. V was trimmed by 4 bases and J by 4 bases, leaving 19 bases between them. DNA for the CDR3: TGTGCCAGTAGTACCTTACCCCCTTTAGGGGTCACTGAAGCTTTCTTT. Translation: CASSTLPPLGVTEAFF.

This clone came up once. The J gene is TRBJ2-1, the V gene TRBV5-4, with 9 positions matching TRBD2. The J segment lost 7 bases and the V segment lost 4 bases, leaving 18 bases of the junction unmatched. CDR3 size: 18 residues. The V gene's germline CDR1 is SGHNT and CDR2 YYREEE (reference sequence). CDR3 sequence (DNA): TGTGCCAGCAGCCTCCTGATGGTAGCGGGAGTAAGGAGTAATGAGCAGTTCTTC. Its protein is CASSLLMVAGVRSNEQFF.

This chain joins TRBV19 and TRBJ1-1; 8 bases align to TRBD1. Germline trimming cut 5 bases from V and 5 bases from J; bases unmatched to any gene: 7. Per germline, CDR1 LNHDA and CDR2 SQIVND (reference sequence). CDR3 length: 14 residues. The CDR3 DNA follows: TGTGCCAGTAGTCCCTGGACAGGGAAAACTGAAGCTTTCTTT. Its translation is CASSPWTGKTEAFF. The whole variable domain, filled in from reference TRBV19 and TRBJ1-1, reads DGGITQSPKYLFRKEGQNVTLSCEQNLNHDAMYWYRQDPGQGLRLIYYSQIVNDFQKGDIAEGYSVSREKKESFPLTVTSAQKNPTAFYLCASSPWTGKTEAFFGQGTRLTVV.

The J gene is TRBJ1-2, the V gene TRBV18, with TRBD1 as a possible D gene (6 bases). V was shortened by 5 bases and J by 2 bases, with 12 bases between the two germline ends. Germline CDR1 and CDR2: KGHSH and LQKENI. The CDR3 runs to 14 residues. The CDR3 DNA follows: TGTGCCAGCTCATCGGGACACCTCAACTATGGCTACACCTTC. Amino acids: CASSSGHLNYGYTF. The full variable domain, with the rest looked up from reference TRBV18 and TRBJ1-2, is NAGVMQNPRHLVRRRGQEARLRCSPMKGHSHVYWYRQLPEEGLKFMVYLQKENIIDESGMPKERFSAEFPKEGPSILRIQQVVRGDSAAYFCASSSGHLNYGYTFGSGTRLTVV.

This chain links TRBV7-2 with TRBJ2-2, with 11 bases matching TRBD2. Unmatched junction bases numbered 4, after V lost 9 bases and J lost 1 base. Germline V CDR1 and CDR2: SGHTA, FQGNSA. This CDR3 is built from 15 residues. This CDR3 is CARRLAGGNTGELFF. The CDR3 DNA sequence: TGTGCCAGGAGGCTAGCGGGGGGGAACACCGGGGAGCTGTTTTTT.